This paragraph covers one T cell receptor (beta chain) sequence. The CDR3 length is 13 residues. Germline CDR1 is MNHNS and CDR2 is SASEGT. The V and J ends lost 10 bases and 0 bases respectively, with 12 bases between them. This sample was included in a study of radiation and T cells in renal cell carcinoma. Assay used: immunoSEQ multiplex PCR; TCRdb lists only in-frame clones, some missing. The table records over 60,000 clones, about 86% of them present only once. Time point of the sample: blood 2 weeks post-SBRT. The treatment here: 15 Gy SBRT to primary tumor, nephrectomy 4 weeks later. This rearrangement joins TRBV6-1 to TRBJ1-1, with no clear D. This receptor was identified in a woman aged 45-59 years with renal cell carcinoma. Here the sequenced sample was blood, taken from a patient whose treatment included radiotherapy and nephrectomy. CDR3 in amino acids: CATTSQVNTEAFF. The CDR3 nucleotides read TGTGCCACCACCTCACAAGTGAACACTGAAGCTTTCTTT.